A selection of T cell receptor beta chains follows, all from one sample in a study of cytomegalovirus exposure and HLA in healthy donors. Clones were read by immunoSEQ multiplex PCR, and TCRdb kept only the in-frame ones, dropping some. In the table there are about 190,000 clones, approximately 78% of which are singletons. Material for sequencing was PBMCs. The source is a woman aged 18-29 years in good health and CMV-seronegative. Both conserved end residues are part of each CDR3. The D gene is left open where the match is weak. Part of the rows lack a size; the others show once, few, many or a class for expanded clones.

v_call,j_call,clone_size,d_call,cdr3_length,cdr3_nt,cdr3_aa
TRBV6-5,TRBJ2-7,NA,TRBD1,13,TGTGCCAGCACGACAGGGATAAGGAACGAGCAGTACTTC,CASTTGIRNEQYF
TRBV5-1,TRBJ1-1,NA,NA,13,TGCGCCAGCAGCCCAACGGGGAACACTGAAGCTTTCTTT,CASSPTGNTEAFF
TRBV7-2,TRBJ2-7,NA,TRBD1,15,TGTGCCAGCAGTCTAACCGGGACAGGGTCCTACGAGCAGTACTTC,CASSLTGTGSYEQYF
TRBV6-1,TRBJ2-1,NA,TRBD1,15,TGTGCCAGCAGGCTACAGGGGGTAGGTCTCAATGAGCAGTTCTTC,CASRLQGVGLNEQFF
TRBV6-5,TRBJ1-5,few,NA,13,TGTGCCAGCGGGGGTGGAGGGTCTCAGCCCCAGCATTTT,CASGGGGSQPQHF
TRBV28,TRBJ2-5,NA,TRBD2,14,TGTGCCACCTTACTAGCGGGAGGGCTCGAGACCCAGTACTTC,CATLLAGGLETQYF
TRBV28,TRBJ2-5,NA,TRBD2,15,TGTGCCAGCAGCCCTAGCGGGAGGGCCGGAGAGACCCAGTACTTC,CASSPSGRAGETQYF
TRBV4-1,TRBJ2-3,NA,NA,16,TGCGCCAGCAGCCAAGATAGGGCACTAGCCACAGATACGCAGTATTTT,CASSQDRALATDTQYF
TRBV5-4,TRBJ1-2,NA,TRBD1,16,TGTGCCAGCAGCACAGATGACAGGGGGCCTAACTATGGCTACACCTTC,CASSTDDRGPNYGYTF
TRBV11-2,TRBJ2-1,NA,NA,17,TGTGCCAGCAGCTCCCACGGGGGTGAGGTATCCTACAATGAGCAGTTCTTC,CASSSHGGEVSYNEQFF
TRBV28,TRBJ2-7,once,NA,13,TGTGCCAGCAGTTCGAGCCCCCCCTACGAGCAGTACTTC,CASSSSPPYEQYF
TRBV7-2,TRBJ2-1,NA,TRBD1,16,TGTGCCAGCAGCTTCCGTCGACAGGGGACCAACAATGAGCAGTTCTTC,CASSFRRQGTNNEQFF
TRBV7-2,TRBJ2-7,NA,NA,13,TGTGCCAGCATAGAGAGTCAGGGATACGAGCAGTACTTC,CASIESQGYEQYF
TRBV11-3,TRBJ2-5,NA,TRBD1,14,TGTGCCAGCAGAAGGGGGCAGTCAATGGAGACCCAGTACTTC,CASRRGQSMETQYF
TRBV4-3,TRBJ1-1,NA,TRBD1,16,TGCGCCAGCAGCCAAGAGGCACAGGGGGATGGCACTGAAGCTTTCTTT,CASSQEAQGDGTEAFF
TRBV28,TRBJ1-1,few,NA,14,TGTGCCTCCCTAGCCGGGACACGAGGGGCTGAAGCTTTCTTT,CASLAGTRGAEAFF
TRBV4-3,TRBJ1-2,NA,NA,15,TGCGCCAGCAGCCAAGATGGGCGGGGGAACTATGGCTACACCTTC,CASSQDGRGNYGYTF
TRBV30,TRBJ2-7,few,TRBD1,15,TGTGCCTGGAGTCTTGGACAGGGCCTCTCCTACGAGCAGTACTTC,CAWSLGQGLSYEQYF
TRBV9,TRBJ2-2,NA,NA,16,TGTGCCAGCAGCGCGCCGGCCGGTTGGGGGCCCGGGGAGCTGTTTTTT,CASSAPAGWGPGELFF
TRBV18,TRBJ2-1,NA,TRBD2,17,TGTGCCAGCTCACCCCAGGGTTTAGCGGGAGTTTCGAATGAGCAGTTCTTC,CASSPQGLAGVSNEQFF
TRBV5-1,TRBJ2-7,NA,TRBD2,18,TGCGCCAGCGGGAATAGCGGGACTAGCCGTGCCCTCTCCTACGAGCAGTACTTC,CASGNSGTSRALSYEQYF
TRBV5-1,TRBJ1-1,NA,TRBD1,14,TGCGCCAGCAGCTTCGACAGGGGGCGTACTGAAGCTTTCTTT,CASSFDRGRTEAFF
TRBV6-1,TRBJ1-5,few,NA,15,TGTGCCAGCAGTGAGTTAGGGGTAAGCAATCAGCCCCAGCATTTT,CASSELGVSNQPQHF
TRBV7-9,TRBJ2-7,NA,TRBD2,16,TGTTCCAGCAGCCCTACCCAGGGAGGGGCGCGGTACGAGCAGTACTTC,CSSSPTQGGARYEQYF
TRBV28,TRBJ2-7,NA,TRBD2,13,TGTGCCAGCACGTCTAGCGGGAGCCACGAGCAGTACTTC,CASTSSGSHEQYF
TRBV19,TRBJ2-3,NA,NA,13,TGTGCCAGTAGTCGCCAGGACACAGATACGCAGTATTTT,CASSRQDTDTQYF
TRBV7-9,TRBJ2-3,NA,TRBD1,15,TGTGCCAGCAGACCCTCGGGACAGGGTGCAGATACGCAGTATTTT,CASRPSGQGADTQYF
TRBV5-5,TRBJ1-3,NA,NA,16,TGTGCCAGCAGCTTGGCCTCGGGGGATTCTGGAAACACCATATATTTT,CASSLASGDSGNTIYF
TRBV11-2,TRBJ2-2,NA,TRBD2,16,TGTGCCAGCAGCCTGGGACTAGCGGTTTCGAGAGGGGAGCTGTTTTTT,CASSLGLAVSRGELFF
TRBV6-1,TRBJ1-1,NA,TRBD1,15,TGTGCCAGCAGTGATTGGAACAGGGGGGCTGCTGAAGCTTTCTTT,CASSDWNRGAAEAFF
TRBV6-5,TRBJ2-1,NA,TRBD2,13,TGTGCCAGCAGCATATTGGGACTAGATGAGCAGTTCTTC,CASSILGLDEQFF
TRBV13,TRBJ2-3,NA,NA,16,TGTGCCAGCAGCATGTACCACAGGGAAAGCACAGATACGCAGTATTTT,CASSMYHRESTDTQYF
TRBV7-2,TRBJ1-2,NA,NA,14,TGTGCCAGCAGCCCCACGGGAGGCGTCTATGGCTACACCTTC,CASSPTGGVYGYTF
TRBV29-1,TRBJ1-1,NA,NA,13,TGCAGCGTTGTACAGGGTTGGACCGTTGAAGCTTTCTTT,CSVVQGWTVEAFF
TRBV28,TRBJ1-5,NA,NA,16,TGTGCCAGCAGTCCCCAAATGACAGTCCTCAATCAGCCCCAGCATTTT,CASSPQMTVLNQPQHF
TRBV2,TRBJ2-3,NA,NA,16,TGTGCCAGCAGTGAAGACTTCCGGGTTTCCACAGATACGCAGTATTTT,CASSEDFRVSTDTQYF
TRBV7-9,TRBJ1-1,NA,TRBD1,17,TGTGCCAGCAGCACGGGACAGGAGTTATTAATGAACACTGAAGCTTTCTTT,CASSTGQELLMNTEAFF
TRBV27,TRBJ1-2,NA,TRBD1,17,TGTGCCAGCAGTTTGCTCCCGGGACAGGGGATAACCTATGGCTACACCTTC,CASSLLPGQGITYGYTF
TRBV7-2,TRBJ2-7,NA,TRBD1,15,TGTGCCAGCAGCAGAGGGACAGGGTTCTCCTACGAGCAGTACTTC,CASSRGTGFSYEQYF
TRBV5-1,TRBJ2-7,NA,TRBD2,16,TGCGCCAGCAGCTATGGGACTAGTTTAGAATACTACGAGCAGTACTTC,CASSYGTSLEYYEQYF
TRBV6-5,TRBJ2-3,NA,NA,14,TGTGCCAGCAGTTATGGAGGTAGCACAGATACGCAGTATTTT,CASSYGGSTDTQYF
TRBV13,TRBJ2-5,NA,TRBD1,14,TGTGCCAGCAGCTTACCCTCAGGGGGCGAGACCCAGTACTTC,CASSLPSGGETQYF
TRBV5-6,TRBJ1-1,NA,NA,15,TGTGCCAGCATCCCCGGCGGGGGGCTGAACACTGAAGCTTTCTTT,CASIPGGGLNTEAFF
TRBV4-3,TRBJ2-7,NA,TRBD2,15,TGCGCCAGCAGCCAATTCCCGACTAGCGCAGGCGAGCAGTACTTC,CASSQFPTSAGEQYF
TRBV29-1,TRBJ2-3,NA,TRBD2,13,TGCAGCGTCAGCGGGACCCCCCCAGATACGCAGTATTTT,CSVSGTPPDTQYF
TRBV29-1,TRBJ2-1,NA,TRBD2,15,TGCAGCGTTGAAGATCGGTTGGGGGGGTACAATGAGCAGTTCTTC,CSVEDRLGGYNEQFF
TRBV4-3,TRBJ2-1,NA,NA,13,TGCGCCAGCAGCAAAGACGACACAAATGAGCAGTTCTTC,CASSKDDTNEQFF
TRBV2,TRBJ2-2,NA,TRBD1,17,TGTGCCAGCAGCTACCCGGACAGGAAGCGGTACACCGGGGAGCTGTTTTTT,CASSYPDRKRYTGELFF
TRBV19,TRBJ1-1,NA,TRBD1,14,TGTGCCAGTAGTATAGTGACGGGACAGGGAATAACTTTCTTT,CASSIVTGQGITFF
TRBV21-1,TRBJ2-5,NA,NA,16,TGTGCCAGCAGCAAAGGGAGCGGGAGTAAGCAAGAGACCCAGTACTTC,CASSKGSGSKQETQYF
TRBV4-1,TRBJ2-3,NA,TRBD2,16,TGCGCCAGCAGCCAAGTCCAGACTAGCGGGATAGATACGCAGTATTTT,CASSQVQTSGIDTQYF
TRBV6-5,TRBJ2-3,NA,TRBD1,16,TGTGCCAGCAGTTACTCTGGGACAGCACTCACAGATACGCAGTATTTT,CASSYSGTALTDTQYF
TRBV18,TRBJ2-1,NA,TRBD2,17,TGTGCCAGCTCACAACTTTTAGCGGGAGGACCCTACAATGAGCAGTTCTTC,CASSQLLAGGPYNEQFF